The 32 T cell receptor beta chains below come from one sample, sequenced in a study of T cell responses to AZD1222 COVID-19 vaccine. Measured with immunoSEQ multiplex PCR; TCRdb has only the in-frame clones, and not every one. The sample lists under 170,000 clones; around 95% were seen once. The sample in question was peripheral blood, obtained on day 0 of AZD1222 vaccination. These receptors were obtained from an adult in good health.

The chain uses TRBV15 and TRBJ1-5; D is ambiguous. CDR1 and CDR2 (germline): LNHNV, YYDKDF (reference sequence). The CDR3 has 13 amino acids. V lost 0 bases, J lost 5 bases, and 5 bases lay in between. CDR3 DNA: TGTGCCACCAGCAGAGATCGGCATCAGCCCCAGCATTTT. It encodes CATSRDRHQPQHF.

This clone was counted once. The gene calls are TRBV24-1 and TRBJ2-2; 8 bases map to TRBD1. This CDR3 has 17 residues. Germline assignment: CDR1 KGHDR and CDR2 SFDVKD. V gave up 3 bases and J gave up 4 bases; unmatched junction bases: 9. The CDR3 sequence is CATSDPSTGGSTGELFF. Here the CDR3 DNA reads TGTGCCACCAGTGATCCCTCTACAGGGGGTAGCACCGGGGAGCTGTTTTTT.

The rearrangement uses TRBV7-9 and TRBJ2-7; the D is unclear. V was clipped by 5 bases and J by 6 bases, with 17 bases between them. The CDR3 has 14 residues. Germline V gives CDR1 SEHNR, CDR2 FQNEAQ (reference sequence). CDR3 sequence reads: CASSPVVSLPEQYV. The DNA of the CDR3 is TGTGCCAGCAGCCCTGTCGTCTCATTACCCGAGCAGTACGTC.

This clone has just one count. The chain couples TRBV6-1 to TRBJ2-7; 8 nucleotides agree with TRBD2. The germline CDR1 and CDR2 sequences are MNHNS and SASEGT. This CDR3 has 16 residues. V gave up 2 bases and J gave up 2 bases; unmatched junction bases: 8. The CDR3 region is CASSESPAGGAYEQYV. DNA for the CDR3: TGTGCCAGCAGTGAAAGTCCGGCGGGGGGAGCCTACGAGCAGTACGTC.

CDR3 in DNA: TGTGCCAGCAGTTCCCACGGACAGCCCGAAAAACTGTTTTTT. Translating gives CASSSHGQPEKLFF. The chain couples TRBV28 to TRBJ1-4; D may be TRBD1 (6 bases). V lost 4 bases and J lost 8, with 14 bases in between. Germline CDR1 and CDR2: MDHEN and SYDVKM. This CDR3 has 14 residues. The full variable domain, completed using reference TRBV28 and TRBJ1-4, is DVKVTQSSRYLVKRTGEKVFLECVQDMDHENMFWYRQDPGLGLRLIYFSYDVKMKEKGDIPEGYSVSREKKERFSLILESASTNQTSMYLCASSSHGQPEKLFFGSGTQLSVL.

The J gene is TRBJ1-1, the V gene TRBV5-1; D call uncertain. Germline lookup yields CDR1 SGHRS and CDR2 YFSETQ. CDR3 size: 15 residues. The V and J ends lost 4 bases and 2 bases respectively, with 15 bases between them. The CDR3 nucleotides read TGCGCCAGCAGCCCGTCTCCAATACTTAACACTGAAGCTTTCTTT. Translated, it gives CASSPSPILNTEAFF.

About this clone itself: The same CDR3 also results from other DNA sequences found in this sample. The V gene is TRBV6-5, the J gene TRBJ2-7; 13 bases line up with TRBD2. Germline values: CDR1 MNHEY, CDR2 SVGAGI. There are 15 residues in the CDR3. V was clipped by 6 bases and J by 7 bases; unmatched bases: 9. CDR3 nucleotides: TGTGCCAGCAGCCCAGGACTAGCGGGGGTCGGGGAGCAGTACGTC. It encodes CASSPGLAGVGEQYV.

The genes are TRBV29-1 and TRBJ2-1; 7 nucleotides align to TRBD1. The V gene's germline CDR1 is SQVTM and CDR2 ANQGSEA. J was trimmed by 10 bases and V by 1 base; bases with no gene match: 13. The CDR3 has 15 amino acids. DNA of the CDR3: TGCAGCGTTGAAGCCGGGGATAAGACAGGGCCGGAGCAGTTCTTC. Its protein product is CSVEAGDKTGPEQFF.

The chain joins TRBV6-2 or TRBV6-3 to TRBJ1-5; D is uncertain. CDR3 length: 13 residues. Per germline, CDR1 MNHEY and CDR2 SVGEGT. Trimming took off 4 bases at V and 6 bases at J, with 10 bases between the two ends. In DNA, the CDR3 is TGTGCCAGCAGTTGGGAGGCTGGTCAGCCCCAGCATTTT. Amino acids: CASSWEAGQPQHF.

The chain recombines TRBV6-1 with TRBJ2-2, with 11 nucleotides matching TRBD2. This CDR3 comprises 16 residues. V was pared by 4 bases and J by 5 bases, with 6 bases of the junction left unmatched. Germline lookup yields CDR1 MNHNS and CDR2 SASEGT. As DNA, the CDR3 is TGTGCCAGCAGTGGGTCACTAGCGGGAGTTACCGGGGAGCTGTTTTTT. Translating gives CASSGSLAGVTGELFF.

This chain links TRBV7-9 with TRBJ2-1; a possible D gene is TRBD2 (5 bases). Trimming pared 6 bases from V and 4 bases from J, leaving 16 bases between. CDR1 SEHNR and CDR2 FQNEAQ come from the germline V gene (reference sequence). The CDR3 totals 15 residues. The DNA of the CDR3 is TGTGCCAGCAGACCCTATAGCGCATCGTACAATGAGCAGTTCTTC. Translation gives CASRPYSASYNEQFF.

V gene TRBV5-4 combines with J gene TRBJ2-5; D is unresolved. With 0 bases removed from V and 5 bases from J, the gap between germline ends came to 8 bases. This CDR3 region has 13 residues. Germline V CDR1 and CDR2: SGHNT, YYREEE (reference sequence). The CDR3 DNA sequence: TGTGCCAGCAGCTTGGAACCTGCGGAGACCCAGTACTTC. Translated: CASSLEPAETQYF.

V and J are TRBV6-6 and TRBJ1-6; D remains ambiguous. V was shortened by 5 bases and J by 0 bases, with 14 bases between the two germline ends. This CDR3 has 17 amino acids. Per germline, CDR1 MNHNY and CDR2 SVGAGI (reference sequence). The CDR3 is CASSPTRFSSYNSPLHF. Written as DNA, the CDR3 is TGTGCCAGCAGTCCTACACGGTTTAGCTCCTATAATTCACCCCTCCACTTT.

The chain employs TRBV5-1 and TRBJ2-3; 7 bases fit TRBD2. V gave up 4 bases and J gave up 5 bases; unmatched junction bases: 13. CDR3 length: 16 residues. Germline CDR1 is SGHRS and CDR2 is YFSETQ. The CDR3 nucleotides read TGCGCCAGCAGCCGGGGCTGGGACTATCTGGGAGATACGCAGTATTTT. Its protein is CASSRGWDYLGDTQYF. Based on the CDR3 plus reference TRBV5-1 and TRBJ2-3, the full variable domain is KAGVTQTPRYLIKTRGQQVTLSCSPISGHRSVSWYQQTPGQGLQFLFEYFSETQRNKGNFPGRFSGRQFSNSRSEMNVSTLELGDSALYLCASSRGWDYLGDTQYFGPGTRLTVL.

The genes are TRBV28 and TRBJ2-3; TRBD2 matches 11 bases. Germline V CDR1 and CDR2: MDHEN, SYDVKM. CDR3 length: 14 amino acids. J lost 7 bases, V lost 6 bases, and 6 bases had no gene match. The CDR3 spells CASRASGGKYTQYF. CDR3 sequence (DNA): TGTGCCAGCAGGGCTAGCGGGGGGAAGTATACGCAGTATTTT.

The rearrangement links TRBV14 to TRBJ1-2, with 7 bases fitting TRBD1. The CDR3 has 15 residues. The germline CDR1 and CDR2 sequences are SGHDN and FVKESK. Losses at the gene ends were 1 base for V and 4 bases for J; bases not matched to a gene: 6. The CDR3 region has the DNA TGTGCCAGCAGCCAAGTTGCAGGGGGACCCTATGGCTACACCTTC. Its protein product is CASSQVAGGPYGYTF.

This chain uses TRBV7-9 with TRBJ1-2, with D unclear. Germline CDR1 and CDR2: SEHNR and FQNEAQ (reference sequence). The CDR3 is 12 residues long. Trimming shortened V by 2 bases and J by 4 bases, and 5 bases separated the two germline ends. CDR3 residues: CASSLSSYGYTF. The CDR3 DNA reads TGTGCCAGCAGCTTAAGCAGCTATGGCTACACCTTC.

The chain employs TRBV12-3 or TRBV12-4 and TRBJ1-3; D ambiguous. CDR3 length: 12 amino acids. Trimming stripped 7 bases from V and 2 bases from J, with 6 bases between. For the CDR3, the DNA is TGTGCCAGCACCCCTACTGGAAACACCATATATTTT. Protein sequence: CASTPTGNTIYF.

The chain combines TRBV9 with TRBJ2-3; D may correspond to TRBD1 or TRBD2 (5 bases each). V shed 4 bases and J shed 2 bases, with 17 bases lying between them. This CDR3 is built from 16 residues. Germline CDR1 reads SGDLS; CDR2 reads YYNGEE. CDR3 amino acids: CASSLGTELHTDTQYF. DNA for the CDR3: TGTGCCAGCAGCCTCGGGACCGAGCTACACACAGATACGCAGTATTTT.

This clone was found a few times. V and J are TRBV5-4 and TRBJ2-1, with 9 nucleotides matching TRBD2. With V trimmed by 0 bases and J by 5 bases, 6 bases remained unmatched. The CDR3 consists of 16 residues. Germline V gene sequence: CDR1 SGHNT, CDR2 YYREEE (reference sequence). In nucleotides, the CDR3 is TGTGCCAGCAGCTTGGAGCTAGCGGGGCTTCACAATGAGCAGTTCTTC. Protein product: CASSLELAGLHNEQFF.

Comments on this clone: A read error may produce the germline difference seen at one junction end. The J gene is TRBJ2-1, the V gene TRBV9; either TRBD1 or TRBD2 may supply D (6 bases each). The CDR3 runs to 14 residues. Germline V lookup: CDR1 SGDLS, CDR2 YYNGEE. The CDR3, as DNA: TGTGCCACCTCCCGGGGGCAATCCTCCAATGAGCAGTTCTTC. Its translation is CATSRGQSSNEQFF.

The chain employs TRBV27 and TRBJ1-1; tentatively, D is TRBD1 (5 bases). Germline V CDR1 and CDR2: MNHEY, SMNVEV (reference sequence). V was shortened by 2 bases and J by 4 bases, with 5 bases between the two germline ends. The CDR3 covers 12 residues. CDR3 loop: CASSLRGTEAFF. The CDR3 DNA follows: TGTGCCAGCAGTTTAAGGGGCACTGAAGCTTTCTTT.

The chain combines TRBV3-1 (or the pseudogene TRBV3-2) with TRBJ1-6; 9 bases fit TRBD1. The CDR3 loop spans 17 amino acids. V gave up 3 bases and J gave up 13 bases; unmatched junction bases: 16. Germline CDR1 is LGHDT and CDR2 is YNNKEL (reference sequence). The CDR3 loop is CASSQLVAPGTGWPLHF. As DNA, the CDR3 is TGTGCCAGCAGCCAGCTAGTTGCTCCCGGGACAGGGTGGCCCCTCCACTTT.

The chain couples TRBV6-5 to TRBJ2-3, with D perhaps matching TRBD1 (6 bases). The germline V gene has CDR1 MNHEY and CDR2 SVGAGI. This CDR3 region has 15 residues. Trimming took off 5 bases at V and 2 bases at J, with 14 bases between the two ends. The CDR3 sequence is CASSRQVGDTDTQYF. The DNA of the CDR3 is TGTGCCAGCAGTAGACAGGTTGGGGACACAGATACGCAGTATTTT.

The rearrangement joins TRBV6-5 to TRBJ1-5; D may be TRBD1 (6 bases). The CDR3 is 15 residues long. Germline lookup yields CDR1 MNHEY and CDR2 SVGAGI. The V and J ends lost 0 bases and 5 bases respectively, with 11 bases between them. CDR3 nucleotides: TGTGCCAGCAGTTACTCGGGGGCAGGGGATCAGCCCCAGCATTTT. This codes for CASSYSGAGDQPQHF.

The chain couples TRBV27 to TRBJ1-3; D is ambiguous. CDR1 and CDR2 from the germline V gene are MNHEY and SMNVEV (reference sequence). There are 15 residues in the CDR3. Trimming cost V 3 bases and J 2 bases, with 11 bases left between them. CDR3 amino acids: CASSFGGSPGNTIYF. Written as DNA, the CDR3 is TGTGCCAGCAGTTTTGGAGGTTCCCCTGGAAACACCATATATTTT.

The chain employs TRBV7-9 and TRBJ2-5; unclear D gene. The CDR3 extends over 13 amino acids. Trimming shortened V by 4 bases and J by 1 base, and 7 bases separated the two germline ends. Looked up from germline, CDR1 is SEHNR and CDR2 is FQNEAQ (reference sequence). CDR3 DNA: TGTGCCAGCAGCTCGGACCCCCAAGAGACCCAGTACTTC. Protein product: CASSSDPQETQYF. Full variable domain (remainder filled in from reference TRBV7-9 and TRBJ2-5): DTGVSQNPRHKITKRGQNVTFRCDPISEHNRLYWYRQTLGQGPEFLTYFQNEAQLEKSRLLSDRFSAERPKGSFSTLEIQRTEQGDSAMYLCASSSDPQETQYFGPGTRLLVL.

This sequence joins TRBV7-9 and TRBJ1-2; 9 bases map to TRBD1. CDR3 length: 14 amino acids. CDR1 and CDR2 from the germline V gene are SEHNR and FQNEAQ (reference sequence). Losses at the gene ends were 5 bases for V and 4 bases for J; bases not matched to a gene: 5. This CDR3 is CASSRQGERYGYTF. For the CDR3, the DNA is TGTGCCAGCAGCAGACAGGGGGAACGCTATGGCTACACCTTC.

This clone was observed a handful of times. The V gene is TRBV3-1 (or the pseudogene TRBV3-2), the J gene TRBJ2-2, with no clear D. V lost 0 bases and J 5 bases, leaving 13 bases between the germline ends. The germline V gene has CDR1 LGHDT and CDR2 YNNKEL (reference sequence). There are 16 residues in the CDR3. The CDR3 coding sequence is TGTGCCAGCAGCCAAGATTTTACGTCTGGGACCGGGGAGCTGTTTTTT. Residues: CASSQDFTSGTGELFF.

The V gene is TRBV9, the J gene TRBJ1-2, with D unresolved. The CDR3 is 15 residues long. The germline gives CDR1 SGDLS, CDR2 YYNGEE. Trimming pared 4 bases from V and 4 bases from J, leaving 17 bases between. The CDR3 DNA reads as TGTGCCAGCAGCCCCGCATTGGACGTCCGCTATGGCTACACCTTC. This sequence encodes CASSPALDVRYGYTF.

CDR3 region: CASSPGRPYTEAFF. Here the CDR3 DNA reads TGTGCCAGCAGCCCCGGCAGGCCCTACACTGAAGCTTTCTTT. The chain recombines TRBV3-1 (or the pseudogene TRBV3-2) with TRBJ1-1; D is unclear. The ends were cut back, 4 bases at V and 3 bases at J, with 12 bases in the middle. Germline-derived CDR1 and CDR2 are LGHDT and YNNKEL (reference sequence). The length of the CDR3 is 14 residues.

The chain joins TRBV28 to TRBJ1-2; D uncertain. Germline values: CDR1 MDHEN, CDR2 SYDVKM. V lost 7 bases, J lost 4 bases, and 13 bases lay in between. CDR3 size: 13 residues. DNA for the CDR3: TGTGCCAGCAACCCAAGGACCTTCTATGGCTACACCTTC. It specifies CASNPRTFYGYTF.